The subject of this entry is one TCR beta chain. The sample originates from a study of blood T cell repertoires in COVID-19. Germline assignment: CDR1 SGHAT and CDR2 FQNNGV. V was shortened by 5 bases and J by 6 bases, with 14 bases between the two germline ends. The CDR3 runs 15 residues. Data came from immunoSEQ multiplex PCR; TCRdb stores just in-frame clones and leaves some out. The sample lists about 200,000 clones, 85% occurring once. The chain employs TRBV11-2 and TRBJ1-6; D gene uncertain. The TCR originated in a man aged 55-75 years with COVID-19, enrolled during active disease. The specimen was peripheral blood. CDR3 DNA sequence: TGTGCCAGCAGCCTCCCGGGGTCCATTAATTCACCCCTCCACTTT. It codes for CASSLPGSINSPLHF. Full variable domain (rest looked up from reference TRBV11-2 and TRBJ1-6): EAGVAQSPRYKIIEKRQSVAFWCNPISGHATLYWYQQILGQGPKLLIQFQNNGVVDDSQLPKDRFSAERLKGVDSTLKIQPAKLEDSAVYLCASSLPGSINSPLHFGNGTRLTVT.